The next 24 T cell receptor beta chains were all read from a single sample in a study of blood T cell repertoires in COVID-19. Generated by immunoSEQ multiplex PCR, the TCRdb table keeps only in-frame clones and is missing some. The table includes about 220,000 clones, approximately 86% detected once. Material for sequencing was PBMCs or T cells enriched from blood (not recorded which). The receptors stem from a woman in her forties or fifties with acute COVID-19.

CDR3 in amino acids: CASSPDYSYNEQFF. CDR3 coding DNA: TGTGCCAGCAGCCCGGACTACTCTTATAATGAGCAGTTCTTC. V usage is TRBV11-2 and J usage is TRBJ2-1; D perhaps matches TRBD2 (6 bases). The CDR3 length is 14 residues. Trimming removed 5 bases at V and 7 bases at J, with 15 bases between. Germline V lookup: CDR1 SGHAT, CDR2 FQNNGV.

The chain employs TRBV7-6 and TRBJ2-3; 12 bases align to TRBD2. V lost 5 bases and J lost 0; bases outside the gene matches: 9. There are 18 residues in the CDR3. Germline V gene data show CDR1 as SGHVS and CDR2 as FNYEAQ. CDR3 sequence: CASSLTSGSSLSTDTQYF. The CDR3 DNA sequence: TGTGCCAGCAGCCTGACTAGCGGGAGTTCCCTAAGCACAGATACGCAGTATTTT. Based on the CDR3 plus reference TRBV7-6 and TRBJ2-3, the full variable domain is GAGVSQSPRYKVTKRGQDVALRCDPISGHVSLYWYRQALGQGPEFLTYFNYEAQQDKSGLPNDRFSAERPEGSISTLTIQRTEQRDSAMYRCASSLTSGSSLSTDTQYFGPGTRLTVL.

This chain connects TRBV4-3 to TRBJ2-2; D gene uncertain. Germline assignment: CDR1 LGHNA and CDR2 YSLEER. This CDR3 contains 15 residues. V dropped 2 bases and J dropped 8 bases, with 15 bases sitting between them. The CDR3 here is CASSQPDSDLGELFF. The CDR3 DNA sequence: TGCGCCAGCAGCCAACCCGACTCTGATTTAGGGGAGCTGTTTTTT.

The chain couples TRBV27 to TRBJ1-2; D uncertain. The CDR3 covers 14 residues. Looked up from germline, CDR1 is MNHEY and CDR2 is SMNVEV (reference sequence). The ends were cut back, 3 bases at V and 2 bases at J, with 10 bases in the middle. The CDR3 DNA sequence: TGTGCCAGCAGTTTTTCCAGAACAAACTATGGCTACACCTTC. This sequence encodes CASSFSRTNYGYTF.

The chain is built from TRBV28 and TRBJ2-1, with D possibly TRBD1 on 6 matching bases. V lost 7 bases and J lost 1, with 14 bases in between. The CDR3 consists of 15 residues. The germline CDR1 and CDR2 sequences are MDHEN and SYDVKM. CDR3 DNA sequence: TGTGCCAGCAACCGACTCAGGGGATCCTACAATGAGCAGTTCTTC. This sequence encodes CASNRLRGSYNEQFF.

The V gene is TRBV18, the J gene TRBJ2-1; D might be TRBD1 (6 bases). Trimming removed 0 bases at V and 0 bases at J, with 9 bases between. Per germline, CDR1 KGHSH and CDR2 LQKENI. This CDR3 is 16 amino acids long. This CDR3 reads CASSPPARGSYNEQFF. The CDR3 region has the DNA TGTGCCAGCTCACCACCAGCCAGGGGCTCCTACAATGAGCAGTTCTTC. Variable domain in full (rest from reference TRBV18 and TRBJ2-1): NAGVMQNPRHLVRRRGQEARLRCSPMKGHSHVYWYRQLPEEGLKFMVYLQKENIIDESGMPKERFSAEFPKEGPSILRIQQVVRGDSAAYFCASSPPARGSYNEQFFGPGTRLTVL.

This clone has a single count. This rearrangement joins TRBV2 to TRBJ1-2; 7 nucleotides line up with TRBD1. The CDR3 totals 14 residues. J was trimmed by 5 bases and V by 10 bases; bases with no gene match: 13. Germline CDR1 reads SNHLY; CDR2 reads FYNNEI. CDR3 bases: TGTGCCACCACCCTGGGGACAGTCATGTATGGCTACACCTTC. Translated, it gives CATTLGTVMYGYTF.

This clone occurred a few times. This sequence joins TRBV6-5 and TRBJ1-1; 10 bases agree with TRBD1. V was clipped by 6 bases and J by 6 bases; unmatched bases: 10. Germline CDR1 and CDR2: MNHEY and SVGAGI. This CDR3 is 15 amino acids long. CDR3 loop: CASSNLAGQGAEAFF. Here the CDR3 DNA reads TGTGCCAGCAGCAACTTAGCCGGACAGGGGGCTGAAGCTTTCTTT.

The chain recombines TRBV28 with TRBJ2-1; no firm D call. The length of the CDR3 is 16 residues. Trimming shortened V by 4 bases and J by 0 bases, and 13 bases separated the two germline ends. Germline V gives CDR1 MDHEN, CDR2 SYDVKM. CDR3 residues: CASSSLVFLSYNEQFF. Written as DNA, the CDR3 is TGTGCCAGCAGTTCTCTAGTGTTCCTCTCCTACAATGAGCAGTTCTTC.

This chain connects TRBV7-8 to TRBJ2-5; D gene ambiguous. Trimming removed 5 bases at V and 3 bases at J, with 13 bases between. The CDR3 is made up of 14 amino acids. Germline V CDR1 and CDR2: SGHVS, FQNEAQ. Written as DNA, the CDR3 is TGTGCCAGCAGCGCCTCTTTGGCCGAAGAGACCCAGTACTTC. It encodes CASSASLAEETQYF.

This sequence joins TRBV9 and TRBJ2-3; TRBD2 agrees at 10 bases. After removal of 3 bases from V and 5 bases from J, the junction contained 6 bases not matched to a gene. The CDR3 length is 15 residues. The germline V gene has CDR1 SGDLS and CDR2 YYNGEE. The chain's CDR3 is CASSESGRAKDTQYF. CDR3 nucleotide sequence: TGTGCCAGCAGCGAAAGCGGGAGGGCCAAAGATACGCAGTATTTT.

The chain joins TRBV28 to TRBJ2-1; TRBD2 is a possible D gene (5 bases). This CDR3 region has 14 residues. V was shortened by 6 bases and J by 5 bases, with 14 bases between the two germline ends. Germline loops: CDR1 MDHEN, CDR2 SYDVKM. As DNA, the CDR3 is TGTGCCAGCAGGTTGGTTAGCGTCAACAATGAGCAGTTCTTC. Translating gives CASRLVSVNNEQFF.

The chain has TRBV27 and TRBJ2-2; possibly TRBD1 for D (5 bases). V lost 4 bases, J lost 4 bases, and 13 bases lay in between. This CDR3 has 15 residues. Germline values: CDR1 MNHEY, CDR2 SMNVEV (reference sequence). CDR3 nucleotide sequence: TGTGCCAGCAGTTCGAGGAACAGGACCACCGGGGAGCTGTTTTTT. It yields the protein CASSSRNRTTGELFF.

This chain joins TRBV7-8 and TRBJ2-1; the match to TRBD2 covers 12 bases. This CDR3 contains 16 residues. Germline V CDR1 and CDR2: SGHVS, FQNEAQ. Trimming at V came to 5 bases and at J to 4 bases, leaving 6 bases not matched to a gene. The CDR3 spells CASSRLAGELYNEQFF. The CDR3 DNA reads TGTGCCAGCAGCCGACTAGCGGGAGAACTTTACAATGAGCAGTTCTTC.

The chain links TRBV27 to TRBJ2-7; TRBD2 matches at 14 bases. Germline CDR1 reads MNHEY; CDR2 reads SMNVEV (reference sequence). The junction had 5 bases not matched to a gene; V was cut back by 0 bases and J by 4 bases. The CDR3 length is 17 residues. The CDR3 reads CASSLSGTSGSRYEQYF. In DNA form, the CDR3 reads TGTGCCAGCAGTTTATCGGGGACTAGCGGGAGTAGGTACGAGCAGTACTTC.

This clone was recorded once. V is TRBV7-2 and J is TRBJ2-3; 11 bases align to TRBD1. The V segment lost 2 bases and the J segment 4 bases; nucleotides outside the gene matches: 2. Germline lookup yields CDR1 SGHTA and CDR2 FQGNSA. The CDR3 length is 15 residues. In DNA form, the CDR3 reads TGTGCCAGCAGCTTAAGGACAGGGGGCGCAGATACGCAGTATTTT. Translating gives CASSLRTGGADTQYF.

The chain links TRBV7-2 to TRBJ1-4; 9 nucleotides align to TRBD1. The CDR3 runs to 15 residues. After removal of 2 bases from V and 10 bases from J, the junction contained 8 bases not matched to a gene. Germline CDR1 SGHTA, CDR2 FQGNSA. CDR3 nucleotide sequence: TGTGCCAGCAGCTTACCCGGACAGGGGCCAGGAAAACTGTTTTTT. Its protein is CASSLPGQGPGKLFF. Drawing the rest from reference TRBV7-2 and TRBJ1-4, the complete variable domain is GAGVSQSPSNKVTEKGKDVELRCDPISGHTALYWYRQSLGQGLEFLIYFQGNSAPDKSGLPSDRFSAERTGGSVSTLTIQRTQQEDSAVYLCASSLPGQGPGKLFFGSGTQLSVL.

The chain recombines TRBV28 with TRBJ1-2; 8 nucleotides line up with TRBD1. With 2 bases clipped from V and 4 bases from J, the junction kept 3 bases outside the gene matches. The germline gives CDR1 MDHEN, CDR2 SYDVKM. The CDR3 covers 14 residues. The CDR3 DNA follows: TGTGCCAGCAGTTTAATCGACAGGGGCTATGGCTACACCTTC. This gives the protein CASSLIDRGYGYTF.

The chain employs TRBV7-9 and TRBJ1-1; D unresolved. V was clipped by 4 bases and J by 6 bases, with 12 bases between them. Per the germline V gene, CDR1 is SEHNR and CDR2 is FQNEAQ (reference sequence). This CDR3 is 13 amino acids long. The chain's CDR3 is CASSSPGAPEAFF. The CDR3, as DNA: TGTGCCAGCAGCTCCCCAGGCGCCCCTGAAGCTTTCTTT.

V usage is TRBV18 and J usage is TRBJ1-1; D possibly corresponds to TRBD1 (5 bases). Germline CDR1 reads KGHSH; CDR2 reads LQKENI. Between the trimmed V and J ends, which lost 5 bases and 1 base, there was a span of 8 bases. The CDR3 consists of 13 residues. Here the CDR3 DNA reads TGTGCCAGCTCAAACGGACAGAACACTGAAGCTTTCTTT. Its protein product is CASSNGQNTEAFF.

The chain recombines TRBV5-1 with TRBJ2-2; unclear D gene. The CDR3 runs 13 residues. The germline V gene encodes CDR1 SGHRS and CDR2 YFSETQ. V was shortened by 0 bases and J by 6 bases, with 6 bases between the two germline ends. CDR3 protein: CASSLAPPGELFF. CDR3 in DNA: TGCGCCAGCAGCTTGGCTCCCCCCGGGGAGCTGTTTTTT.

V is TRBV19 and J is TRBJ2-3, with D possibly being TRBD2 (7 bases). The CDR3 contains 17 residues. The germline V gene has CDR1 LNHDA and CDR2 SQIVND (reference sequence). V was pared by 5 bases and J by 4 bases, with 22 bases between. CDR3 protein: CASSPRYSGGGADTQYF. CDR3 sequence (DNA): TGTGCCAGTAGTCCTCGTTATAGCGGAGGGGGGGCAGATACGCAGTATTTT.

The V gene is TRBV7-6, the J gene TRBJ2-1; D unresolved. Trimming shortened V by 5 bases and J by 2 bases, and 10 bases separated the two germline ends. This CDR3 contains 14 residues. From germline, CDR1 is SGHVS and CDR2 FNYEAQ. CDR3 amino acids: CASSQERTYNEQFF. The CDR3 nucleotides read TGTGCCAGCAGCCAAGAGCGAACCTACAATGAGCAGTTCTTC. The complete variable domain, with remaining parts taken from reference TRBV7-6 and TRBJ2-1, reads GAGVSQSPRYKVTKRGQDVALRCDPISGHVSLYWYRQALGQGPEFLTYFNYEAQQDKSGLPNDRFSAERPEGSISTLTIQRTEQRDSAMYRCASSQERTYNEQFFGPGTRLTVL.

This chain links TRBV5-8 with TRBJ1-2; TRBD1 matches at 7 bases. V lost 1 base to trimming and J lost 4 bases; unmatched junction nucleotides: 7. CDR1 and CDR2 from the germline V gene are SGHTS and YDEGEE. This CDR3 has 15 amino acids. CDR3 amino acids: CASSLLGGGGYGYTF. CDR3 nucleotides: TGTGCCAGCAGCTTGTTAGGGGGCGGCGGCTATGGCTACACCTTC.